A selection of T cell receptor beta chains follows, all from one sample in a study of identical twins. TCRdb processed the 5' RACE reads anew with MiXCR; each CDR3 protein has one entry. Of roughly 750,000 distinct CDR3 sequences in the sample, 20% to 25% were seen once. Another study also made use of these data, one on T cells expressing NK-cell markers.

The sequencing sample was made of PBMCs. All receptors derive from a woman aged 18-29 years in good health. Both conserved end residues are part of each CDR3. Fields, in order: J gene, V gene, D gene, clone size, CDR3 protein, CDR3 DNA. D genes are given only for firm matches. Where a row states a size, it is once, few, many or the class of an expanded clone; other rows omit it.

J gene: TRBJ1-2; V gene: TRBV27; D gene: NA; clone size: few; CDR3 protein: CASSLEQGRLSTF; CDR3 DNA: TGTGCCAGCAGTTTAGAACAGGGAAGGCTTTCCACCTTC
J gene: TRBJ2-5; V gene: TRBV20-1; D gene: NA; clone size: many; CDR3 protein: CSATSRETQYF; CDR3 DNA: TGCAGTGCAACCTCGCGAGAGACCCAGTACTTC
J gene: TRBJ2-5; V gene: TRBV20-1; D gene: TRBD2; clone size: few; CDR3 protein: CSARSPTSIETQYF; CDR3 DNA: TGCAGTGCTAGATCCCCGACTAGCATCGAGACCCAGTACTTC
J gene: TRBJ2-4; V gene: TRBV12-3/TRBV12-4; D gene: TRBD1; clone size: NA; CDR3 protein: CASSMIQGAKNIQYF; CDR3 DNA: TGTGCCAGCTCGATGATACAGGGGGCCAAAAACATTCAGTACTTC
J gene: TRBJ2-3; V gene: TRBV25-1; D gene: NA; clone size: NA; CDR3 protein: CASSEGLKGWTDTQYF; CDR3 DNA: TGTGCCAGCAGTGAGGGTTTAAAAGGTTGGACAGATACGCAGTATTTT
J gene: TRBJ1-5; V gene: TRBV20-1; D gene: NA; clone size: NA; CDR3 protein: CSARVIGVNQPQHF; CDR3 DNA: TGCAGTGCTAGAGTCATAGGGGTGAATCAGCCCCAGCATTTT
J gene: TRBJ1-1; V gene: TRBV20-1; D gene: TRBD1; clone size: few; CDR3 protein: CRGQGGYTEAFF; CDR3 DNA: TGCAGGGGACAGGGAGGTTACACTGAAGCTTTCTTT
J gene: TRBJ2-7; V gene: TRBV4-2; D gene: TRBD2; clone size: few; CDR3 protein: CASSQGLAGGLGEQYF; CDR3 DNA: TGTGCCAGCAGCCAAGGTCTAGCGGGGGGGCTGGGCGAGCAGTACTTC
J gene: TRBJ2-3; V gene: TRBV20-1; D gene: TRBD2; clone size: few; CDR3 protein: CSAKMASGGTDTQYF; CDR3 DNA: TGCAGCGCTAAGATGGCTAGCGGGGGAACAGATACGCAGTATTTT
J gene: TRBJ1-2; V gene: TRBV2; D gene: NA; clone size: NA; CDR3 protein: CASSEVTYGYTF; CDR3 DNA: TGTGCCAGCAGTGAAGTGACCTATGGCTACACCTTC
J gene: TRBJ2-7; V gene: TRBV10-3; D gene: NA; clone size: NA; CDR3 protein: CAINHQADSYEQYF; CDR3 DNA: TGTGCCATCAATCACCAGGCGGACTCCTACGAGCAGTACTTC
J gene: TRBJ1-1; V gene: TRBV10-3; D gene: TRBD1; clone size: NA; CDR3 protein: CAISEKDRIVKAFF; CDR3 DNA: TGTGCCATCAGTGAAAAGGACAGGATAGTAAAAGCTTTCTTT
J gene: TRBJ2-7; V gene: TRBV7-9; D gene: NA; clone size: few; CDR3 protein: CASSGGGGPSSYEQYF; CDR3 DNA: TGTGCCAGCAGCGGGGGTGGCGGGCCCAGCTCCTACGAGCAGTACTTC
J gene: TRBJ2-3; V gene: TRBV6-1; D gene: NA; clone size: few; CDR3 protein: CASSETRLGDTQYF; CDR3 DNA: TGTGCCAGCAGTGAGACGAGACTAGGAGATACGCAGTATTTT
J gene: TRBJ2-1; V gene: TRBV20-1; D gene: NA; clone size: NA; CDR3 protein: CSARDLKQGNEQFF; CDR3 DNA: TGCAGTGCTAGAGATCTGAAACAGGGCAATGAGCAGTTCTTC
J gene: TRBJ1-1; V gene: TRBV6-1; D gene: TRBD1; clone size: few; CDR3 protein: CASSLSDRANTEAFF; CDR3 DNA: TGTGCCAGCAGCCTCTCGGACAGGGCGAACACTGAAGCTTTCTTT
J gene: TRBJ1-2; V gene: TRBV6-1; D gene: TRBD1; clone size: few; CDR3 protein: CASSPLKRGQGGPYGYTF; CDR3 DNA: TGTGCCAGCAGTCCCCTGAAGCGAGGACAGGGAGGGCCCTATGGCTACACCTTC
J gene: TRBJ2-3; V gene: TRBV5-1; D gene: TRBD1; clone size: many; CDR3 protein: CASSLGQGRGDTQYF; CDR3 DNA: TGCGCCAGCAGCCTGGGACAGGGCCGGGGAGATACGCAGTATTTT
J gene: TRBJ2-6; V gene: TRBV4-3; D gene: NA; clone size: few; CDR3 protein: CASSQDASSGANVLTF; CDR3 DNA: TGCGCCAGCAGCCAAGATGCGTCCTCTGGGGCCAACGTCCTGACTTTC
J gene: TRBJ2-5; V gene: TRBV3-1; D gene: NA; clone size: NA; CDR3 protein: CASSLPLTGAGTQYF; CDR3 DNA: TGTGCCAGCAGCCTCCCGTTAACTGGAGCGGGGACCCAGTACTTC
J gene: TRBJ2-7; V gene: TRBV5-1; D gene: TRBD2; clone size: many; CDR3 protein: CASSPTSGLYEQYF; CDR3 DNA: TGCGCCAGCAGCCCGACTAGCGGTCTCTACGAGCAGTACTTC
J gene: TRBJ2-6; V gene: TRBV6-1; D gene: NA; clone size: few; CDR3 protein: CASSEGPGANVLTF; CDR3 DNA: TGTGCCAGCAGTGAGGGGCCTGGGGCCAACGTCCTGACTTTC
J gene: TRBJ1-4; V gene: TRBV7-8; D gene: NA; clone size: many; CDR3 protein: CASTYDEKLFF; CDR3 DNA: TGTGCCAGCACCTACGATGAAAAACTGTTTTTT
J gene: TRBJ1-2; V gene: TRBV20-1; D gene: NA; clone size: few; CDR3 protein: CSVEGPYYGYTF; CDR3 DNA: TGCAGTGTGGAAGGACCTTACTATGGCTACACCTTC
J gene: TRBJ2-1; V gene: TRBV2; D gene: NA; clone size: NA; CDR3 protein: CASGGKKGNEQFF; CDR3 DNA: TGTGCCAGCGGGGGCAAAAAGGGCAATGAGCAGTTCTTC
J gene: TRBJ2-5; V gene: TRBV27; D gene: NA; clone size: once; CDR3 protein: CASSRQLRNQETQYF; CDR3 DNA: TGTGCCAGCAGCCGTCAGCTTCGCAACCAAGAGACCCAGTACTTC
J gene: TRBJ2-4; V gene: TRBV5-1; D gene: TRBD2; clone size: NA; CDR3 protein: CASSLGRTSESQYF; CDR3 DNA: TGCGCCAGCAGCTTGGGGCGGACTAGCGAGTCCCAGTACTTC
J gene: TRBJ2-2; V gene: TRBV6-5; D gene: TRBD1; clone size: NA; CDR3 protein: CASSYADRGNTGELFF; CDR3 DNA: TGTGCCAGCAGTTACGCCGACAGGGGGAACACCGGGGAGCTGTTTTTT
J gene: TRBJ2-2; V gene: TRBV27; D gene: TRBD2; clone size: NA; CDR3 protein: CASSPLAGINTGELFF; CDR3 DNA: TGTGCCAGCAGTCCCCTAGCGGGTATTAACACCGGGGAGCTGTTTTTT
J gene: TRBJ1-6; V gene: TRBV5-1; D gene: NA; clone size: few; CDR3 protein: CASSRRGEGNSPLHF; CDR3 DNA: TGCGCCAGCAGCCGTCGAGGGGAGGGTAATTCACCCCTCCACTTT
J gene: TRBJ2-2; V gene: TRBV9; D gene: NA; clone size: many; CDR3 protein: CASSVVGAGTGELFF; CDR3 DNA: TGTGCCAGCAGCGTAGTGGGGGCTGGCACCGGGGAGCTGTTTTTT
J gene: TRBJ2-7; V gene: TRBV6-5; D gene: NA; clone size: few; CDR3 protein: CASQASTYEQYF; CDR3 DNA: TGTGCCAGTCAGGCGTCCACCTACGAGCAGTACTTC
J gene: TRBJ2-7; V gene: TRBV15; D gene: NA; clone size: few; CDR3 protein: CATSRNRIGVVEQYF; CDR3 DNA: TGTGCCACCAGCAGAAACAGAATAGGCGTAGTGGAGCAGTACTTC
J gene: TRBJ2-1; V gene: TRBV20-1; D gene: TRBD2; clone size: few; CDR3 protein: CSATGLAGGQNEQFF; CDR3 DNA: TGCAGTGCTACGGGACTAGCGGGGGGGCAAAATGAGCAGTTCTTC
J gene: TRBJ2-4; V gene: TRBV20-1; D gene: TRBD1; clone size: few; CDR3 protein: CSAHRGIFQYF; CDR3 DNA: TGCAGTGCGCACAGGGGTATCTTTCAGTACTTC
J gene: TRBJ1-5; V gene: TRBV6-1; D gene: NA; clone size: few; CDR3 protein: CASSESRNQPQHF; CDR3 DNA: TGTGCCAGCAGTGAAAGTCGAAATCAGCCCCAGCATTTT
J gene: TRBJ1-2; V gene: TRBV3-1; D gene: NA; clone size: NA; CDR3 protein: CASRLNTNYGYTF; CDR3 DNA: TGTGCCAGCCGCCTGAACACCAACTATGGCTACACCTTC
J gene: TRBJ2-7; V gene: TRBV5-1; D gene: NA; clone size: NA; CDR3 protein: CASSLAIYPGYTHEQYF; CDR3 DNA: TGCGCCAGCAGCTTGGCCATCTATCCAGGGTATACCCACGAGCAGTACTTC
J gene: TRBJ2-1; V gene: TRBV5-1; D gene: NA; clone size: NA; CDR3 protein: CASSLAALRDNEQFF; CDR3 DNA: TGCGCCAGCAGCTTGGCAGCATTACGGGACAATGAGCAGTTCTTC
J gene: TRBJ2-1; V gene: TRBV4-3; D gene: NA; clone size: NA; CDR3 protein: CASSQAAGEQFF; CDR3 DNA: TGCGCCAGCAGCCAAGCCGCGGGGGAGCAGTTCTTC
J gene: TRBJ2-2; V gene: TRBV21-1; D gene: NA; clone size: NA; CDR3 protein: CASLRGSGRPNTGELFF; CDR3 DNA: TGTGCCAGCCTCCGCGGTAGCGGGAGACCGAACACCGGGGAGCTGTTTTTT
J gene: TRBJ2-3; V gene: TRBV24-1; D gene: NA; clone size: NA; CDR3 protein: CATSDFTSQYF; CDR3 DNA: TGTGCCACCAGTGATTTTACCTCGCAGTATTTT
J gene: TRBJ1-5; V gene: TRBV4-1; D gene: NA; clone size: NA; CDR3 protein: CASSFQEGYQPQHF; CDR3 DNA: TGCGCCAGCAGCTTCCAAGAGGGGTATCAGCCCCAGCATTTT
J gene: TRBJ2-3; V gene: TRBV12-3/TRBV12-4; D gene: NA; clone size: NA; CDR3 protein: CASSFQYTDTQYF; CDR3 DNA: TGTGCCAGCAGTTTTCAATACACAGATACGCAGTATTTT
J gene: TRBJ1-1; V gene: TRBV14; D gene: NA; clone size: NA; CDR3 protein: CASSQERGTGAVMNTEAFF; CDR3 DNA: TGTGCCAGCAGCCAAGAAAGAGGAACAGGTGCAGTCATGAACACTGAAGCTTTCTTT
J gene: TRBJ2-5; V gene: TRBV10-3; D gene: TRBD2; clone size: few; CDR3 protein: CAISEGTSLFLETQYF; CDR3 DNA: TGTGCCATCAGTGAGGGGACTAGCTTGTTTCTTGAGACCCAGTACTTC
J gene: TRBJ1-1; V gene: TRBV19; D gene: NA; clone size: few; CDR3 protein: CASNHPVGDTEAFF; CDR3 DNA: TGTGCCAGTAACCACCCCGTAGGGGACACTGAAGCTTTCTTT
J gene: TRBJ2-1; V gene: TRBV5-6; D gene: TRBD2; clone size: once; CDR3 protein: CASSLTGLASVNEQFF; CDR3 DNA: TGTGCCAGCAGCTTGACAGGACTAGCTTCCGTGAATGAGCAGTTCTTC
J gene: TRBJ2-7; V gene: TRBV5-1; D gene: TRBD2; clone size: few; CDR3 protein: CASSKGLALSYEQYF; CDR3 DNA: TGCGCCAGCAGCAAGGGACTAGCCCTATCGTACGAGCAGTACTTC
J gene: TRBJ2-3; V gene: TRBV7-9; D gene: TRBD2; clone size: NA; CDR3 protein: CASSFPGGGYTDTQYF; CDR3 DNA: TGTGCCAGCAGCTTCCCAGGCGGGGGATACACAGATACGCAGTATTTT
J gene: TRBJ2-2; V gene: TRBV12-3/TRBV12-4; D gene: TRBD2; clone size: NA; CDR3 protein: CAITRGRLAGGTNTGELFF; CDR3 DNA: TGTGCCATCACCCGAGGCCGGCTAGCGGGGGGGACGAACACCGGGGAGCTGTTTTTT
J gene: TRBJ2-1; V gene: TRBV7-9; D gene: TRBD2; clone size: NA; CDR3 protein: CASSRTSGGAYEQFF; CDR3 DNA: TGTGCCAGCAGTCGGACTAGCGGGGGGGCCTATGAGCAGTTCTTC
J gene: TRBJ1-5; V gene: TRBV6-5; D gene: NA; clone size: few; CDR3 protein: CASSYSKSGRGSQPQHF; CDR3 DNA: TGTGCCAGCAGTTACTCGAAGTCCGGCAGGGGTAGTCAGCCCCAGCATTTT
J gene: TRBJ2-3; V gene: TRBV12-3/TRBV12-4; D gene: NA; clone size: NA; CDR3 protein: CASLRRAADTQYF; CDR3 DNA: TGTGCCAGCTTGCGGCGGGCGGCAGATACGCAGTATTTT
J gene: TRBJ2-1; V gene: TRBV11-2; D gene: TRBD2; clone size: NA; CDR3 protein: CASSLRLAGVYNEQFF; CDR3 DNA: TGTGCCAGCAGCTTGCGACTAGCGGGAGTCTACAATGAGCAGTTCTTC
J gene: TRBJ2-5; V gene: TRBV5-1; D gene: NA; clone size: NA; CDR3 protein: CASSQMWQYETQYF; CDR3 DNA: TGCGCCAGCAGTCAAATGTGGCAGTATGAGACCCAGTACTTC
J gene: TRBJ2-5; V gene: TRBV6-1; D gene: TRBD1; clone size: NA; CDR3 protein: CASRRDRGGTQYF; CDR3 DNA: TGTGCCAGCCGACGAGACAGGGGGGGGACCCAGTACTTC
J gene: TRBJ2-2; V gene: TRBV12-3/TRBV12-4; D gene: TRBD2; clone size: NA; CDR3 protein: CASQRSGGTGELFF; CDR3 DNA: TGTGCCAGCCAACGAAGCGGGGGCACCGGGGAGCTGTTTTTT
J gene: TRBJ2-1; V gene: TRBV12-3/TRBV12-4; D gene: TRBD2; clone size: many; CDR3 protein: CASSLSSGGLSEQFF; CDR3 DNA: TGTGCCAGCAGTTTATCTAGCGGGGGGTTAAGTGAGCAGTTCTTC
J gene: TRBJ2-5; V gene: TRBV5-4; D gene: TRBD2; clone size: NA; CDR3 protein: CASSPGTSGIGRETQYF; CDR3 DNA: TGTGCCAGCAGCCCCGGGACTAGCGGGATAGGGCGTGAGACCCAGTACTTC